The 20 T cell receptor beta chains listed next were all sequenced from one sample in a study of Ad26.COV2.S vaccination and SARS-CoV-2 variants. This sample's treatment: around 19 received Ad26.COV2.S at low or high dose, single or two shots; about 5 received placebo; per-sample allocation not given. Sample collection was performed on day 63 after the first vaccine or placebo injection. This table comes from immunoSEQ multiplex PCR, and its TCRdb copy is limited to in-frame clones, with some not included. The sample yields fewer than 600,000 clones, about nine tenths seen once. The sequencing used peripheral blood, collected in a trial of Ad26.COV2.S vaccine versus placebo. The receptors derive from a person aged 18-65 years who received the Ad26.COV2.S COVID-19 vaccine or a placebo.

The chain is built from TRBV5-1 and TRBJ2-5; 10 positions agree with TRBD2. This CDR3 comprises 16 residues. Germline lookup yields CDR1 SGHRS and CDR2 YFSETQ. The J segment lost 4 bases and the V segment lost 0 bases, leaving 6 bases of the junction unmatched. The CDR3 reads CASSLDLSGGRETQYF. The CDR3 DNA reads as TGCGCCAGCAGCTTGGACCTTAGCGGGGGGCGAGAGACCCAGTACTTC. The whole variable domain, filled in from reference TRBV5-1 and TRBJ2-5, reads KAGVTQTPRYLIKTRGQQVTLSCSPISGHRSVSWYQQTPGQGLQFLFEYFSETQRNKGNFPGRFSGRQFSNSRSEMNVSTLELGDSALYLCASSLDLSGGRETQYFGPGTRLLVL.

The V gene is TRBV28, the J gene TRBJ2-3; 9 bases fit TRBD2. Unmatched junction bases numbered 2, after V lost 1 base and J lost 3 bases. CDR3 length: 15 residues. CDR1 and CDR2 (germline): MDHEN, SYDVKM. The CDR3 region has the DNA TGTGCCAGCAGTTTATCGGGACTAGCAACAGATACGCAGTATTTT. The encoded protein is CASSLSGLATDTQYF.

V gene TRBV15 combines with J gene TRBJ1-4, with 7 positions matching TRBD1. Germline CDR1 LNHNV, CDR2 YYDKDF (reference sequence). CDR3 length: 15 residues. V trimming: 5 bases; J trimming: 5 bases; junction bases outside the gene matches: 8. The CDR3 DNA reads as TGTGCCACCAGCCACTCGACAGGGACAAATGAAAAACTGTTTTTT. Its translation: CATSHSTGTNEKLFF.

The chain is built from TRBV5-3 and TRBJ1-1, with D possibly being TRBD1 (5 bases). TRBV5-3 is an ORF, and what it does is uncertain. The CDR3 is made up of 15 amino acids. V was clipped by 8 bases and J by 4 bases, with 21 bases between them. CDR3 in DNA: TGTGCCAGCCCAGAGGCAGGGCAGTCTACCACTGAAGCTTTCTTT. Translating it yields CASPEAGQSTTEAFF.

This clone was counted a single time. The same CDR3 is also encoded by other DNA sequences in this sample. The chain carries TRBV30 and TRBJ1-2, with D unclear. The V and J ends lost 0 bases and 5 bases respectively, with 4 bases between them. Germline-derived CDR1 and CDR2 are GTSNPN and SVGIG (reference sequence). The length of the CDR3 is 11 residues. The CDR3 sequence is CAWSVLYGYTF. CDR3 nucleotides: TGTGCCTGGAGTGTACTTTATGGCTACACCTTC.

V is TRBV4-2 and J is TRBJ2-7; tentatively, D is TRBD1 or TRBD2 (5 bases each). V was clipped by 4 bases and J by 2 bases, with 15 bases between them. Germline V gene data show CDR1 as LGHNA and CDR2 as YNFKEQ. The CDR3 has 15 residues. The CDR3 is CASSRDPGIAYEQYF. The CDR3 DNA follows: TGTGCCAGCAGCCGGGACCCCGGGATCGCCTACGAGCAGTACTTC.

The CDR3 nucleotides read TGTGCCAGCAGCGTAGCTATCGGATCTGGGGCCAACGTCCTGACTTTC. Translating gives CASSVAIGSGANVLTF. The rearrangement uses TRBV9 and TRBJ2-6; D remains ambiguous. Per germline, CDR1 SGDLS and CDR2 YYNGEE. The CDR3 runs 16 residues. V was clipped by 0 bases and J by 1 base, with 8 bases between them. Combining the CDR3 with reference TRBV9 and TRBJ2-6 gives the whole variable domain DSGVTQTPKHLITATGQRVTLRCSPRSGDLSVYWYQQSLDQGLQFLIQYYNGEERAKGNILERFSAQQFPDLHSELNLSSLELGDSALYFCASSVAIGSGANVLTFGAGSRLTVL.

In its sample, this clone was seen a few times. The J gene is TRBJ1-3, the V gene TRBV10-3; unclear D gene. From germline, CDR1 is ENHRY and CDR2 SYGVKD. This CDR3 has 12 amino acids. Trimming stripped 6 bases from V and 2 bases from J, with 5 bases between. The DNA for the CDR3 is TGTGCCATCAGAGCCACTGGAAACACCATATATTTT. It yields the protein CAIRATGNTIYF.

The chain employs TRBV6-5 and TRBJ1-1; maybe TRBD1 (6 bases). V was shortened by 2 bases and J by 7 bases, with 17 bases between the two germline ends. The V gene's germline CDR1 is MNHEY and CDR2 SVGAGI. The CDR3 is 15 residues long. For the CDR3, the DNA is TGTGCCAGCAGTTACACAAATGGACAGTTAGGTGAAGCTTTCTTT. Its protein product is CASSYTNGQLGEAFF.

Notes on this clone: This sample also contains other DNA sequences that code for the same CDR3. CDR3 loop: CASSQDGNYGYTF. CDR3 nucleotides: TGTGCCAGCAGCCAGGACGGGAACTATGGCTACACCTTC. The chain couples TRBV4-2 to TRBJ1-2, with D hard to call. The germline V gene encodes CDR1 LGHNA and CDR2 YNFKEQ. The CDR3 has 13 amino acids. V dropped 3 bases and J dropped 2 bases, with 7 bases sitting between them.

V usage is TRBV5-1 and J usage is TRBJ2-7; 7 bases match TRBD2. The CDR3 extends over 15 amino acids. With 0 bases clipped from V and 2 bases from J, the junction kept 5 bases outside the gene matches. The germline V gene has CDR1 SGHRS and CDR2 YFSETQ. The CDR3 sequence is CASSLVGGSTYEQYF. CDR3 nucleotides: TGCGCCAGCAGCTTGGTGGGCGGGAGTACCTACGAGCAGTACTTC.

This clone has a single count. The same CDR3 is also encoded by other DNA sequences in this sample. This chain joins TRBV18 and TRBJ1-1; D remains ambiguous. This CDR3 has 13 residues. V was clipped by 3 bases and J by 1 base, with 6 bases between them. The germline V gene has CDR1 KGHSH and CDR2 LQKENI. CDR3 in DNA: TGTGCCAGCTCACCCACGTCGAACACTGAAGCTTTCTTT. It encodes CASSPTSNTEAFF. Together with reference TRBV18 and TRBJ1-1, the CDR3 gives the full variable domain: NAGVMQNPRHLVRRRGQEARLRCSPMKGHSHVYWYRQLPEEGLKFMVYLQKENIIDESGMPKERFSAEFPKEGPSILRIQQVVRGDSAAYFCASSPTSNTEAFFGQGTRLTVV.

The chain is built from TRBV27 and TRBJ1-2, with D tentatively TRBD1 (6 bases). The CDR3 is 18 amino acids. Germline V gene data show CDR1 as MNHEY and CDR2 as SMNVEV (reference sequence). Trimming shortened V by 3 bases and J by 8 bases, and 28 bases separated the two germline ends. The CDR3 loop reads CASSFSWDKLPIREGYTF. Here the CDR3 DNA reads TGTGCCAGCAGTTTTAGTTGGGACAAGCTCCCCATTCGTGAGGGCTACACCTTC.

Only a few counts were recorded for this clone. This sequence joins TRBV30 and TRBJ2-6; D is unresolved. This CDR3 has 15 residues. Germline CDR1 reads GTSNPN; CDR2 reads SVGIG (reference sequence). The V end was cut by 2 bases, the J end by 4 bases, with 12 bases between. CDR3 sequence (DNA): TGTGCCTGGAGTCGGTGGGTTCCCGGGGCCAACGTCCTGACTTTC. Translating gives CAWSRWVPGANVLTF.

CDR3 amino acids: CASRRTGLGQETQYF. CDR3 nucleotide sequence: TGTGCCAGCAGGAGGACAGGGTTAGGACAAGAGACCCAGTACTTC. The chain recombines TRBV25-1 with TRBJ2-5, with 8 bases matching TRBD1. CDR1 is MGHDK, CDR2 SYGVNS, per germline. The CDR3 runs to 15 residues. Trimming removed 6 bases from V and 2 bases from J; junction bases left unmatched: 8.

As for this clone: The sample contains more than one DNA sequence encoding this CDR3. The chain has TRBV29-1 and TRBJ2-7, with a tentative D call TRBD2 (5 bases). CDR3 length: 12 residues. V was shortened by 6 bases and J by 0 bases, with 9 bases between the two germline ends. Germline CDR1 reads SQVTM; CDR2 reads ANQGSEA. The CDR3 DNA follows: TGCAGCGTCTTAGCGAGCTCCTACGAGCAGTACTTC. This encodes CSVLASSYEQYF.

V is TRBV3-1 (or the pseudogene TRBV3-2) and J is TRBJ1-3; no clear D gene. Trimming took 5 bases from V and 0 from J, leaving 8 bases between them. Germline loops: CDR1 LGHDT, CDR2 YNNKEL (reference sequence). There are 14 residues in the CDR3. In DNA form, the CDR3 reads TGTGCCAGCAGCTCACGAGACTCTGGAAACACCATATATTTT. It is translated as CASSSRDSGNTIYF.

This chain links TRBV15 with TRBJ2-3; 7 positions match TRBD2. V was clipped by 1 base and J by 12 bases; unmatched bases: 7. The CDR3 consists of 13 residues. The germline V gene has CDR1 LNHNV and CDR2 YYDKDF (reference sequence). CDR3 in amino acids: CATSRVPSGAQYF. The CDR3 DNA follows: TGTGCCACCAGCAGAGTGCCTAGCGGTGCACAGTATTTT.

Only a few counts were recorded for this clone. The chain carries TRBV7-9 and TRBJ1-5; 9 bases are a match to TRBD1. Unmatched junction bases numbered 12, after V lost 4 bases and J lost 2 bases. There are 18 residues in the CDR3. Looked up from germline, CDR1 is SEHNR and CDR2 is FQNEAQ (reference sequence). The DNA of the CDR3 is TGTGCCAGCAGCTCCAACCGGGGACAGGGCCCGGGCAATCAGCCCCAGCATTTT. Protein product: CASSSNRGQGPGNQPQHF. The full variable domain, rest sourced from reference TRBV7-9 and TRBJ1-5, is DTGVSQNPRHKITKRGQNVTFRCDPISEHNRLYWYRQTLGQGPEFLTYFQNEAQLEKSRLLSDRFSAERPKGSFSTLEIQRTEQGDSAMYLCASSSNRGQGPGNQPQHFGDGTRLSIL.

The rearrangement links TRBV5-4 to TRBJ1-2; D remains unclear. The CDR3 contains 16 residues. Germline V gene data show CDR1 as SGHNT and CDR2 as YYREEE (reference sequence). V was pared by 0 bases and J by 5 bases, with 17 bases between. The chain's CDR3 is CASSLGPEGAFYGYTF. In DNA, the CDR3 is TGTGCCAGCAGCTTGGGCCCGGAGGGTGCCTTTTATGGCTACACCTTC.